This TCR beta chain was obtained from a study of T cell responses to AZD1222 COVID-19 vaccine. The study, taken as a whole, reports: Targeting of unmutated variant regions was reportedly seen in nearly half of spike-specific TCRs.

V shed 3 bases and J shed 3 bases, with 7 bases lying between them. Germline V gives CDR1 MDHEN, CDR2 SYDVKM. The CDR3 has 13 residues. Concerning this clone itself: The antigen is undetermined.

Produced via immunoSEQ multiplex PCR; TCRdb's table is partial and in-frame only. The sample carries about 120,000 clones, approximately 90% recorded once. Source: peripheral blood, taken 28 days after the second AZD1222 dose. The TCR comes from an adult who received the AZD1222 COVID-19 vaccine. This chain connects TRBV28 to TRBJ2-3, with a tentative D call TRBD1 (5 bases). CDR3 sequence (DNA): TGTGCCAGCAGTTTCAGGGAAACAGATACGCAGTATTTT. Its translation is CASSFRETDTQYF.